These T cell receptor beta chains were read from a single sample in a study of cytomegalovirus exposure and HLA in healthy donors. Repertoires were generated with immunoSEQ multiplex PCR, while TCRdb's copy carries only in-frame clones and drops some. Counted here are more than 95,000 clones, 79% occurring once; the ten biggest clones make up around 4.5%. The sample taken for sequencing was PBMCs. These receptors all stem from a man aged 30 to 45 in good health and CMV-seropositive. Both conserved end residues are part of each CDR3. A D gene is named only where the DNA matches it firmly. The listing skips clone size in some rows; elsewhere it reads once, few, many or a size class.

NA | NA | TRBJ2-1 | TRBV4-2 | TGTGCCAGCAGCCTCCTTGGGGGGGGCGAGCAGTTCTTC | CASSLLGGGEQFF
TRBD2 | NA | TRBJ2-5 | TRBV11-3 | TGTGCCAGCAGCGCGGGACTAGCGGGAGGCGGGGAAGAGACCCAGTACTTC | CASSAGLAGGGEETQYF
TRBD2 | NA | TRBJ2-5 | TRBV6-5 | TGTGCCAGCAGCGGACTAGCGGGAGAGCAAGAGACCCAGTACTTC | CASSGLAGEQETQYF
TRBD1 | NA | TRBJ1-5 | TRBV30 | TGTGCCTGGAGTGTAGAGACCGGCAGGGGGCTTCAGCCCCAGCATTTT | CAWSVETGRGLQPQHF
NA | NA | TRBJ2-4 | TRBV29-1 | TGCAGCGTTGAAAGGGGCCGGGTAGAGTTC | CSVERGRVEF
TRBD2 | once | TRBJ2-7 | TRBV7-9 | TGTGCCAGCAGCTTAGCGGTTGGACTAGCGTACGAGCAGTACTTC | CASSLAVGLAYEQYF
TRBD1 | many | TRBJ1-1 | TRBV5-1 | TGCGCCAGCAGCGGGCAGGGGGCGCGGAGCACTGAAGCTTTCTTT | CASSGQGARSTEAFF
NA | few | TRBJ1-1 | TRBV5-1 | TGCGCCAGCAGCCCCGACCCCCAGGGGCTGAACACTGAAGCTTTCTTT | CASSPDPQGLNTEAFF
TRBD2 | NA | TRBJ2-3 | TRBV5-1 | TGCGCCAGCAGCTCACTAAGCGGGGGGGGCACAGATACGCAGTATTTT | CASSSLSGGGTDTQYF
NA | NA | TRBJ1-5 | TRBV6-6 | TGTGCCAGCACCTCCGCCCGGGGGAGCAATCAGCCCCAGCATTTT | CASTSARGSNQPQHF
TRBD1 | NA | TRBJ2-2 | TRBV6-6 | TGTGCCAGCAGTTTTCTTTTCGGACAGGGGGCCGGGGAGCTGTTTTTT | CASSFLFGQGAGELFF
NA | few | TRBJ1-4 | TRBV15 | TGTGCCACCAGCAGAGTTACAGGGAAGGCTGAAAAACTGTTTTTT | CATSRVTGKAEKLFF
NA | NA | TRBJ2-3 | TRBV30 | TGTGCCTGGAGTGTAGCGGTAGTAGGGACAGATACGCAGTATTTT | CAWSVAVVGTDTQYF
TRBD1 | once | TRBJ1-5 | TRBV19 | TGTGCCAGTAGTTCTTATCAGGGGGCTGGTCAGCCCCAGCATTTT | CASSSYQGAGQPQHF
TRBD1 | NA | TRBJ1-5 | TRBV28 | TGTGCCAGCAGTGGACAGGCCGATCAGCCCCAGCATTTT | CASSGQADQPQHF
NA | NA | TRBJ1-1 | TRBV5-1 | TGCGCCAGCAGCTTGGGGTGGGGGGACCTGAACACTGAAGCTTTCTTT | CASSLGWGDLNTEAFF
NA | NA | TRBJ1-1 | TRBV4-2 | TGTGCCAGCAGCCAAGTGGGGGGCACTGAAGCTTTCTTT | CASSQVGGTEAFF
NA | few | TRBJ2-7 | TRBV15 | TGTGCCACCAGCAGGGGACAATACTACGAGCAGTACTTC | CATSRGQYYEQYF
TRBD1 | NA | TRBJ2-7 | TRBV10-3 | TGTGCCATCAGCGACAGGGGGCCCTACGAGCAGTACTTC | CAISDRGPYEQYF
TRBD2 | NA | TRBJ2-7 | TRBV5-1 | TGCGCCAGCAGCCGACTAGCGGGGAGCTCCTACGAGCAGTACTTC | CASSRLAGSSYEQYF
TRBD1 | NA | TRBJ2-2 | TRBV27 | TGTGCCAGCAGTCAGGGACAGGGAGCCACCGGGGAGCTGTTTTTT | CASSQGQGATGELFF
NA | NA | TRBJ2-7 | TRBV6-5 | TGTGCCAGCAGACCCCAGGGGTATGACGAGCAGTACTTC | CASRPQGYDEQYF
NA | NA | TRBJ1-5 | TRBV19 | TGTGCCAGTAGTATAATAACCGGGGGACAGCCCCAGCATTTT | CASSIITGGQPQHF
TRBD1 | NA | TRBJ2-6 | TRBV7-8 | TGTGCCAGCAGCCGCCCCGGACAGGGAGACTCTGGGGCCAACGGCCTGACTTTC | CASSRPGQGDSGANGLTF
NA | once | TRBJ1-1 | TRBV19 | TGTGCCAGTTTTAAGACAGAGAACACTGAAGCTTTCTTT | CASFKTENTEAFF
NA | NA | TRBJ2-3 | TRBV7-2 | TGTGCCAGCAGCTTCGAGGTTCATACAGATACGCAGTATTTT | CASSFEVHTDTQYF
NA | NA | TRBJ2-3 | TRBV4-2 | TGTGCCAGCAGCACTTCCTTCGGGAGCACAGATACGCAGTATTTT | CASSTSFGSTDTQYF
NA | NA | TRBJ2-2 | TRBV5-6 | TGTGCCAGCAGCTGGAGTTCCGGGGAGCTGTTTTTT | CASSWSSGELFF
TRBD2 | NA | TRBJ2-5 | TRBV27 | TGTGCCAGCAGTAGGGGGCGGACTAGCGGGCAAGAGACCCAGTACTTC | CASSRGRTSGQETQYF
NA | NA | TRBJ2-2 | TRBV6-1 | TGTGCCAGCAGTGATCAGGAAAACACCGGGGAGCTGTTTTTT | CASSDQENTGELFF
TRBD1 | NA | TRBJ2-4 | TRBV4-3 | TGCGCCAGCAGCCGAAAGACAGGGACCGCCAACATTCAGTACTTC | CASSRKTGTANIQYF
NA | NA | TRBJ1-4 | TRBV28 | TGTGCCAGCAGTTTGGGGCAGTGGTTTGAAAAACTGTTTTTT | CASSLGQWFEKLFF
NA | NA | TRBJ2-7 | TRBV2 | TGTGCCAGCGATCGGACAGACGCCTACGAGCAGTACTTC | CASDRTDAYEQYF
TRBD2 | NA | TRBJ2-5 | TRBV7-3 | TGTGCCAGCAGCTCAACGGGGGGATCCTACAAGCAGTACTTC | CASSSTGGSYKQYF
NA | NA | TRBJ2-1 | TRBV6-5 | TGTGCCAGCAGTTTGGGCTACCCCTCCTACAATGAGCAGTTCTTC | CASSLGYPSYNEQFF
NA | NA | TRBJ2-7 | TRBV9 | TGTGCCAGCGGAGGGGCCAGCGCCGGGGGCGAGCAGTACTTC | CASGGASAGGEQYF
TRBD2 | few | TRBJ2-5 | TRBV2 | TGTGCCAGCTCAAGGGAGGGAAGAAGAGAGACCCAGTACTTC | CASSREGRRETQYF